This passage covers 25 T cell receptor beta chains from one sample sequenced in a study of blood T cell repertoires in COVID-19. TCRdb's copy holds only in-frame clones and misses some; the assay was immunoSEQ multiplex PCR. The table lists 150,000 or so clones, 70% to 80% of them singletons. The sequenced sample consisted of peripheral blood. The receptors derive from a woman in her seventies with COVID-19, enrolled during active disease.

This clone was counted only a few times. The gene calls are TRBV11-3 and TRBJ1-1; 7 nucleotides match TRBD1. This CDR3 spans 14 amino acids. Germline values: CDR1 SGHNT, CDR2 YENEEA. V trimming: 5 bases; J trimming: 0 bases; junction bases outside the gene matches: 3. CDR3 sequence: CASSRQGMNTEAFF. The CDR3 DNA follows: TGTGCCAGCAGCCGACAGGGCATGAACACTGAAGCTTTCTTT.

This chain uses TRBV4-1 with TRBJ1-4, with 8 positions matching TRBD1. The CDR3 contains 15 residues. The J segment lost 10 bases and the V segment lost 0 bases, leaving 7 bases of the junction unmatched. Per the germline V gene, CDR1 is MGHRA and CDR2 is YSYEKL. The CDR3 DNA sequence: TGCGCCAGCAGCCAAGATCTGCCAGGGGGCCGAAAACTGTTTTTT. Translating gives CASSQDLPGGRKLFF.

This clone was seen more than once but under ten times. CDR3 protein: CASSDDRSAYEQYF. Written as DNA, the CDR3 is TGTGCCAGCAGTGACGACAGGTCCGCCTACGAGCAGTACTTC. The rearrangement links TRBV6-1 to TRBJ2-7; D is possibly TRBD1 (6 bases). The CDR3 totals 14 residues. Trimming left V 3 bases short and J 2 bases short, with 11 bases between. From germline, CDR1 is MNHNS and CDR2 SASEGT.

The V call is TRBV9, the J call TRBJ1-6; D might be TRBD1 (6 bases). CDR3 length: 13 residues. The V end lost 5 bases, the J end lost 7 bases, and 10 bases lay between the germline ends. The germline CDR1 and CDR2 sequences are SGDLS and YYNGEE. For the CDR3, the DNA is TGTGCCAGCAGTGGGGGCGAGAATTCACCCCTCCACTTT. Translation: CASSGGENSPLHF. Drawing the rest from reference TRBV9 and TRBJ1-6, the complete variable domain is DSGVTQTPKHLITATGQRVTLRCSPRSGDLSVYWYQQSLDQGLQFLIQYYNGEERAKGNILERFSAQQFPDLHSELNLSSLELGDSALYFCASSGGENSPLHFGNGTRLTVT.

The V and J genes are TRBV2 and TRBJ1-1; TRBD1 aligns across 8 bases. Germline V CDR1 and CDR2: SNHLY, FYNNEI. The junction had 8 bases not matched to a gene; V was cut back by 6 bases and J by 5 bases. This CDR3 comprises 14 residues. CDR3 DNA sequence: TGTGCCAGCAGCGGACAGGGATCAGAAACTGAAGCTTTCTTT. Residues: CASSGQGSETEAFF.

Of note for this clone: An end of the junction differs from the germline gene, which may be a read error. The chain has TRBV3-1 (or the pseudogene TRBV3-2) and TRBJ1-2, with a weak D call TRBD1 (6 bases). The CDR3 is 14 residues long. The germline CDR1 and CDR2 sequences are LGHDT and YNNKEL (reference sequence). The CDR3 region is CASSQATGPGGYTF. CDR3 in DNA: TGTGCCAGCAGTCAAGCCACAGGGCCAGGGGGCTACACCTTC.

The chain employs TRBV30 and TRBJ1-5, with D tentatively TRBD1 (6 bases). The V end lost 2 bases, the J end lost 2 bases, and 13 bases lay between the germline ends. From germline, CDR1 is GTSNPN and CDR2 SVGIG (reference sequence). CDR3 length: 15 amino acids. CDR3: CAWSTGSSGNQPQHF. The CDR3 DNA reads TGTGCCTGGAGTACAGGGTCCTCCGGCAATCAGCCCCAGCATTTT.

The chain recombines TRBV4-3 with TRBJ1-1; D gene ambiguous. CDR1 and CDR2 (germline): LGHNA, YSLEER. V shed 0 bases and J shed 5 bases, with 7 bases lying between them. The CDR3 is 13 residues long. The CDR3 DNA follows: TGCGCCAGCAGCCAAGAGGAGGGAACTGAAGCTTTCTTT. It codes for CASSQEEGTEAFF.

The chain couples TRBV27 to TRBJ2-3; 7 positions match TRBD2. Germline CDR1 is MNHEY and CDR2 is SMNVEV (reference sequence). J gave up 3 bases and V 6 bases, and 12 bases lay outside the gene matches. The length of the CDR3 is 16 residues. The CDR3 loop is CASSLIGRGTTDTQYF. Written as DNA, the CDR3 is TGTGCCAGCAGCCTCATCGGGCGGGGGACTACAGATACGCAGTATTTT.

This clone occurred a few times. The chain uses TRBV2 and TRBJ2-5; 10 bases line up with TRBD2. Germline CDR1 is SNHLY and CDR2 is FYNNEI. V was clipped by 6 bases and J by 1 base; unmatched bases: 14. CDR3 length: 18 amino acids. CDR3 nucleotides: TGTGCCAGCAGAGTCCTGGGTCATAGCGGGGGGAGCCAAGAGACCCAGTACTTC. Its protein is CASRVLGHSGGSQETQYF.

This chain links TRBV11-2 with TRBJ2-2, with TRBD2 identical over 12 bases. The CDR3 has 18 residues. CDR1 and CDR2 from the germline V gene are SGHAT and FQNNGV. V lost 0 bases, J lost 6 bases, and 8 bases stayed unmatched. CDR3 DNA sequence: TGTGCCAGCAGCTTAGATCCTCCTAGCGGGGGGGCCTCCGGGGAGCTGTTTTTT. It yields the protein CASSLDPPSGGASGELFF.

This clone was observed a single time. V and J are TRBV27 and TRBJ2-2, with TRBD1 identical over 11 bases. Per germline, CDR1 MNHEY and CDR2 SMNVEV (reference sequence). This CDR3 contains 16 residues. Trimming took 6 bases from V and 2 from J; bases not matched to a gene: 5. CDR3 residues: CASSLGTGGNTGELFF. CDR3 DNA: TGTGCCAGCAGCCTCGGGACAGGGGGAAACACCGGGGAGCTGTTTTTT.

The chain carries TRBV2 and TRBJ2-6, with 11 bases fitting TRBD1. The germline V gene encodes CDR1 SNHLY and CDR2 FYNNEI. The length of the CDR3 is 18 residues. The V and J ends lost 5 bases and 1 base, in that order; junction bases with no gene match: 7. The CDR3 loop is CASSRGRDRGSGANVLTF. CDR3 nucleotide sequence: TGTGCCAGCAGTCGAGGCCGGGACAGGGGGTCTGGGGCCAACGTCCTGACTTTC.

The CDR3, as DNA: TGCGCCAGCAGCCGGCAAACGGGGGGCGGAACTGAAGCTTTCTTT. Translated: CASSRQTGGGTEAFF. The rearrangement links TRBV4-1 to TRBJ1-1, with D possibly being TRBD1 (6 bases). V was pared by 4 bases and J by 5 bases, with 17 bases between. CDR1 is MGHRA and CDR2 is YSYEKL in the germline V gene. The CDR3 has 15 amino acids.

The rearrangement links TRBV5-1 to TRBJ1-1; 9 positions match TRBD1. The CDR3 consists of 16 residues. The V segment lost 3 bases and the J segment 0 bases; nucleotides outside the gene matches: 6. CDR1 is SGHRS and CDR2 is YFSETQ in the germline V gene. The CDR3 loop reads CASSSGTGLMNTEAFF. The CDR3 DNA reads TGCGCCAGCAGCTCCGGGACAGGGCTCATGAACACTGAAGCTTTCTTT.

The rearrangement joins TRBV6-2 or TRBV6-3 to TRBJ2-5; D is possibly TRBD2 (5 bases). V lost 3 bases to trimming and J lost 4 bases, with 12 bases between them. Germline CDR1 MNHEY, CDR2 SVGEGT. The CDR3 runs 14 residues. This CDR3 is CASSYSPGLETQYF. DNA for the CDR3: TGTGCCAGCAGTTATTCGCCGGGGTTAGAGACCCAGTACTTC.

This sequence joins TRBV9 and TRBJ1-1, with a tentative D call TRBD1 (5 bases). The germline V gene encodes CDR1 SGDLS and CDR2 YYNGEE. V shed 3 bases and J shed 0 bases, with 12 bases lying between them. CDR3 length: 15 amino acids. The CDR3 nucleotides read TGTGCCAGCAGCGCGACAGTGACGTTGAACACTGAAGCTTTCTTT. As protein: CASSATVTLNTEAFF. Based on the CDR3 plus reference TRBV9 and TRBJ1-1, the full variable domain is DSGVTQTPKHLITATGQRVTLRCSPRSGDLSVYWYQQSLDQGLQFLIQYYNGEERAKGNILERFSAQQFPDLHSELNLSSLELGDSALYFCASSATVTLNTEAFFGQGTRLTVV.

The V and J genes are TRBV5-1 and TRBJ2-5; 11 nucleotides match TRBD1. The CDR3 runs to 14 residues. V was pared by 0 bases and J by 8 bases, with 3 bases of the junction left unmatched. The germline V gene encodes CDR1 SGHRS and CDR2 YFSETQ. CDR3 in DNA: TGCGCCAGCAGCTTGGCCGGACAGGGGGCCACCCAGTACTTC. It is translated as CASSLAGQGATQYF.

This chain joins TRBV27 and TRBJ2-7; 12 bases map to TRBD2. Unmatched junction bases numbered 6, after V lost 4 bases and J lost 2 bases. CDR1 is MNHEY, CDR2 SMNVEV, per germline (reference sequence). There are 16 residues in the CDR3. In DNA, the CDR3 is TGTGCCAGCAGTTCTCTCCTAGCGGGGGGGCCCTACGAGCAGTACTTC. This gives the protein CASSSLLAGGPYEQYF.

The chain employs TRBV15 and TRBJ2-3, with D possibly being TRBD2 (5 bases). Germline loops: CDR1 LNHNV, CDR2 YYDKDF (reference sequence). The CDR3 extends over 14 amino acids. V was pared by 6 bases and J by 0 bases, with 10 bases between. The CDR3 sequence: CATSSRASTDTQYF. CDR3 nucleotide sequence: TGTGCCACCAGTTCGCGGGCTAGCACAGATACGCAGTATTTT.

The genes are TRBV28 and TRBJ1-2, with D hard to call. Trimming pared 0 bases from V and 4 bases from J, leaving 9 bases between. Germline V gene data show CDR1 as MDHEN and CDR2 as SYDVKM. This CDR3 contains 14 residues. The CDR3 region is CASSLWYSIYGYTF. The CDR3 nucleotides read TGTGCCAGCAGTTTATGGTACAGTATCTATGGCTACACCTTC.

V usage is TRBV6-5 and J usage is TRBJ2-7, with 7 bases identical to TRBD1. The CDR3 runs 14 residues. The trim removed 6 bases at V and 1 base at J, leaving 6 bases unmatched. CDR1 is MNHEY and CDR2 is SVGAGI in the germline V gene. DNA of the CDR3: TGTGCCAGCAGCTCACAGGGGTTATCCTACGAGCAGTACTTC. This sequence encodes CASSSQGLSYEQYF.

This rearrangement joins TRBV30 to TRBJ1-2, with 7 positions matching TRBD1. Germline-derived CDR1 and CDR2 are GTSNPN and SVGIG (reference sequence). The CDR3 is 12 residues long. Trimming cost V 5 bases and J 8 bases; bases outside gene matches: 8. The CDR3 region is CAWYKGAGGYTF. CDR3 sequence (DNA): TGTGCCTGGTATAAGGGGGCGGGCGGCTACACCTTC. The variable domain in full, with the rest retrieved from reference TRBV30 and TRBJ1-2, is SQTIHQWPATLVQPVGSPLSLECTVEGTSNPNLYWYRQAAGRGLQLLFYSVGIGQISSEVPQNLSASRPQDRQFILSSKKLLLSDSGFYLCAWYKGAGGYTFGSGTRLTVV.

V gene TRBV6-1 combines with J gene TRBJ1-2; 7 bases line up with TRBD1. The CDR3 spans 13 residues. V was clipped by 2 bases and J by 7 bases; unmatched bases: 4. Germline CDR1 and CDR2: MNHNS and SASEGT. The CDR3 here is CASSEWDSGGYTF. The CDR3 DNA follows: TGTGCCAGCAGTGAATGGGACAGTGGTGGCTACACCTTC.

The CDR3: CASSIAPRDRNYEQYF. Written as DNA, the CDR3 is TGTGCCAGTAGTATAGCACCTCGGGACAGAAACTACGAGCAGTACTTC. The chain carries TRBV19 and TRBJ2-7; 7 bases align to TRBD1. V dropped 1 base and J dropped 3; count of bases not matched to a gene: 9. The CDR3 is 16 amino acids. Germline V gene sequence: CDR1 LNHDA, CDR2 SQIVND (reference sequence).